The 21 T cell receptor beta chains listed next were all sequenced from one sample in a study of cytomegalovirus exposure and HLA in healthy donors (dated by TCRdb to between 2016 and 2019). Libraries were constructed by the immunoSEQ multiplex PCR assay. A mixture of 60 forward primers for TCR Vbeta segments and 13 reverse primers for TCR Jbeta segments was used in the multiplex PCR. This immuneACCESS table, as held by TCRdb, lists in-frame sequences with V and J called but not all clones. Of the missing ones, under half trace to an unresolved V gene in checked studies; the others have no known cause. The sample table lists over 250,000 clones, about 75% of them with a count of one. The leading ten clones occupy under 2.5% of the sample. The sample consisted of PBMCs. These receptors came from a female donor in good health and CMV-seronegative.

The chain employs TRBV2 and TRBJ2-2, with 7 positions matching TRBD1. Germline V gene data show CDR1 as SNHLY and CDR2 as FYNNEI. There are 15 residues in the CDR3. Germline trimming cut 5 bases from V and 4 bases from J; bases unmatched to any gene: 7. The CDR3 reads CASSQGGRSTGELFF. In nucleotides, the CDR3 is TGTGCCAGCAGTCAAGGGGGCCGAAGCACCGGGGAGCTGTTTTTT. The full variable domain, completed using reference TRBV2 and TRBJ2-2, is EPEVTQTPSHQVTQMGQEVILRCVPISNHLYFYWYRQILGQKVEFLVSFYNNEISEKSEIFDDQFSVERPDGSNFTLKIRSTKLEDSAMYFCASSQGGRSTGELFFGEGSRLTVL.

The rearrangement uses TRBV6-5 and TRBJ2-1; no reliable D call. Trimming left V 6 bases short and J 0 bases short, with 3 bases between. The germline V gene encodes CDR1 MNHEY and CDR2 SVGAGI. CDR3 length equals 12 residues. CDR3 amino acids: CASRSSYNEQFF. DNA of the CDR3: TGTGCCAGCAGGAGCTCCTACAATGAGCAGTTCTTC.

Turning to this clone: Distinct nucleotide sequences in the sample also encode this CDR3. The chain carries TRBV5-1 and TRBJ2-7, with 10 bases lining up with TRBD2. The ends lost 0 bases at V and 1 base at J; junction bases unmatched: 1. CDR1 SGHRS and CDR2 YFSETQ come from the germline V gene. The CDR3 contains 15 residues. The CDR3 sequence is CASSLGLAGSYEQYF. In DNA form, the CDR3 reads TGCGCCAGCAGCTTGGGACTAGCGGGTTCCTACGAGCAGTACTTC.

The chain carries TRBV5-1 and TRBJ1-1, with 9 bases that match TRBD1. Germline trimming cut 2 bases from V and 1 base from J; bases unmatched to any gene: 3. The CDR3 runs to 15 residues. Per germline, CDR1 SGHRS and CDR2 YFSETQ. CDR3 loop: CASSFSDRGNTEAFF. Here the CDR3 DNA reads TGCGCCAGCAGCTTTTCGGACAGGGGGAACACTGAAGCTTTCTTT.

The gene calls are TRBV11-3 and TRBJ2-6; D perhaps matches TRBD2 (5 bases). Germline CDR1 reads SGHNT; CDR2 reads YENEEA. V lost 5 bases and J 2 bases, leaving 13 bases between the germline ends. There are 16 residues in the CDR3. CDR3: CASSRMDSPGANVLTF. The CDR3 DNA follows: TGTGCCAGCAGCCGTATGGACTCTCCTGGGGCCAACGTCCTGACTTTC.

The chain employs TRBV5-1 and TRBJ2-7, with 7 bases that match TRBD2. This CDR3 region has 15 residues. Germline-derived CDR1 and CDR2 are SGHRS and YFSETQ. Unmatched junction bases numbered 10, after V lost 3 bases and J lost 4 bases. CDR3 amino acids: CASSSTGTTRYEQYF. As DNA, the CDR3 is TGCGCCAGCAGCTCTACCGGGACTACTCGATACGAGCAGTACTTC.

This clone was detected a few times. This rearrangement joins TRBV19 to TRBJ1-2, with D tentatively TRBD1 (6 bases). V shed 10 bases and J shed 3 bases, with 18 bases lying between them. The CDR3 is 14 amino acids. Germline V CDR1 and CDR2: LNHDA, SQIVND (reference sequence). CDR3 loop: CATQATTGHYGYTF. Here the CDR3 DNA reads TGTGCCACCCAGGCCACCACAGGGCACTATGGCTACACCTTC.

CDR3 in amino acids: CASSLQGSTDTQYF. The CDR3 coding sequence is TGTGCCAGCAGCTTACAGGGGAGCACAGATACGCAGTATTTT. The chain links TRBV13 to TRBJ2-3; tentative D call: TRBD1 (6 bases). The ends were cut back, 2 bases at V and 0 bases at J, with 6 bases in the middle. Germline V lookup: CDR1 PRHDT, CDR2 FYEKMQ (reference sequence). The CDR3 sequence is 14 residues long.

The chain is built from TRBV28 and TRBJ2-7; D unclear. V lost 2 bases and J 3 bases, leaving 11 bases between the germline ends. CDR3 length equals 14 residues. CDR1 MDHEN and CDR2 SYDVKM come from the germline V gene. CDR3 region: CASSLNRDIYEQYF. The CDR3 coding sequence is TGTGCCAGCAGTTTAAACCGCGATATCTACGAGCAGTACTTC.

The table lists this clone with a few counts. The genes are TRBV5-5 and TRBJ2-7; D gene ambiguous. Germline-derived CDR1 and CDR2 are SGHKS and YYEKEE (reference sequence). The CDR3 is 13 residues long. V gave up 2 bases and J gave up 6 bases, with 12 bases separating them. The CDR3 spells CASSLSVYFEQYF. The CDR3 nucleotides read TGTGCCAGCAGCTTATCCGTTTACTTCGAGCAGTACTTC.

The V and J genes are TRBV2 and TRBJ2-5; 8 bases agree with TRBD1. V shed 3 bases and J 6 bases; nucleotides not matched to a gene: 12. The germline gives CDR1 SNHLY, CDR2 FYNNEI. The CDR3 has 16 residues. CDR3 loop: CASSDRVTGDGKTQYF. CDR3 sequence (DNA): TGTGCCAGCAGTGATAGAGTGACAGGGGATGGAAAGACCCAGTACTTC.

The chain is built from TRBV28 and TRBJ2-5; no definite D call. The CDR3 sequence is 14 residues long. Germline assignment: CDR1 MDHEN and CDR2 SYDVKM. The ends were cut back, 3 bases at V and 5 bases at J, with 13 bases in the middle. CDR3: CASSFLGSAETQYF. The DNA of the CDR3 is TGTGCCAGCAGTTTTCTGGGCTCGGCGGAGACCCAGTACTTC.

The genes are TRBV10-2 and TRBJ2-7; 8 bases are a match to TRBD1. Per germline, CDR1 WSHSY and CDR2 SAAADI. V trimming: 2 bases; J trimming: 5 bases; junction bases outside the gene matches: 5. The CDR3 spans 14 residues. CDR3 nucleotide sequence: TGCGCCAGCAGTGAGCGGACAGGGTTAAACGAGCAGTACTTC. Its translation is CASSERTGLNEQYF.

This chain joins TRBV28 and TRBJ2-1; 16 bases line up with TRBD2. V was clipped by 6 bases and J by 7 bases; unmatched bases: 3. Germline loops: CDR1 MDHEN, CDR2 SYDVKM. The CDR3 contains 15 residues. The CDR3 spells CASRGLAGGENEQFF. CDR3 nucleotide sequence: TGTGCCAGCAGGGGACTAGCGGGAGGGGAGAATGAGCAGTTCTTC.

The J gene is TRBJ1-3, the V gene TRBV30; D remains ambiguous. The ends were cut back, 4 bases at V and 0 bases at J, with 16 bases in the middle. Germline CDR1 reads GTSNPN; CDR2 reads SVGIG (reference sequence). The CDR3 runs to 16 residues. In DNA form, the CDR3 reads TGTGCCTGGACCGGGCGGGCGGGGTCCTCTGGAAACACCATATATTTT. Amino acid sequence: CAWTGRAGSSGNTIYF.

The chain carries TRBV12-5 and TRBJ2-1, with TRBD2 matching over 10 bases. CDR1 is LGHNT, CDR2 FRNRAP, per germline. After removal of 6 bases from V and 8 bases from J, the junction contained 16 bases not matched to a gene. There are 17 residues in the CDR3. Here the CDR3 reads CASGASGSFRAHYEQFF. In nucleotides, the CDR3 is TGTGCTAGTGGGGCTAGCGGGAGTTTCAGGGCTCACTATGAGCAGTTCTTC.

The rearrangement links TRBV30 to TRBJ2-6; D might be TRBD1 (5 bases). The CDR3 contains 20 residues. Germline V CDR1 and CDR2: GTSNPN, SVGIG (reference sequence). V lost 4 bases and J 4 bases, leaving 29 bases between the germline ends. In nucleotides, the CDR3 is TGTGCCTGGAACGCCTGGGGCGCAGGGTCGCGTAACGCGGGGGCCAACGTCCTGACTTTC. Its translation: CAWNAWGAGSRNAGANVLTF.

CDR3 residues: CASSSGQIKGANVLTF. For the CDR3, the DNA is TGTGCCAGCAGTTCGGGACAGATCAAGGGGGCCAACGTCCTGACTTTC. The chain uses TRBV27 and TRBJ2-6; 7 positions match TRBD1. V was clipped by 4 bases and J by 4 bases; unmatched bases: 7. Germline values: CDR1 MNHEY, CDR2 SMNVEV (reference sequence). The CDR3 runs to 16 residues.

This chain uses TRBV15 with TRBJ2-2; 12 positions match TRBD2. From germline, CDR1 is LNHNV and CDR2 YYDKDF (reference sequence). The CDR3 covers 17 residues. V lost 3 bases and J lost 5; bases outside the gene matches: 7. The CDR3: CATSSDWLAGGTGELFF. CDR3 coding DNA: TGTGCCACCAGCAGCGACTGGCTAGCGGGAGGGACCGGGGAGCTGTTTTTT.

This rearrangement joins TRBV5-4 to TRBJ2-5; 10 nucleotides match TRBD1. Germline CDR1 is SGHNT and CDR2 is YYREEE (reference sequence). With V trimmed by 4 bases and J by 5 bases, 5 bases remained unmatched. The CDR3 spans 14 residues. CDR3 DNA: TGTGCCAGCAGCGCGGACAGGGGGTTGGAGACCCAGTACTTC. Protein sequence: CASSADRGLETQYF. Full variable domain (rest looked up from reference TRBV5-4 and TRBJ2-5): ETGVTQSPTHLIKTRGQQVTLRCSSQSGHNTVSWYQQALGQGPQFIFQYYREEENGRGNFPPRFSGLQFPNYSSELNVNALELDDSALYLCASSADRGLETQYFGPGTRLLVL.

J is TRBJ2-3 and V is TRBV5-1; 8 nucleotides align to TRBD1. V gave up 6 bases and J gave up 4 bases; unmatched junction bases: 19. The CDR3 spans 18 residues. Germline-derived CDR1 and CDR2 are SGHRS and YFSETQ. CDR3 nucleotides: TGCGCCAGCACCTCGCAAATCCGAACAGGGGGGCCGGCAGATACGCAGTATTTT. It specifies CASTSQIRTGGPADTQYF.